This is a list of T cell receptor beta chains from one sample in a study of blood T cells in healthy people across ages. TCRdb re-analysed the 5' RACE reads in MiXCR, keeping a single row per CDR3 protein. The repertoire includes 1.4 million to 1.5 million distinct CDR3 sequences, 35% to 45% of them detected once, and 7.9% sits in the top ten. The sequencing input was blood. The receptors come from a woman under 30 in good health. The CDR3 runs from the conserved cysteine through the conserved F or W. The order of the fields is CDR3 DNA, CDR3 protein, V gene, J gene, D gene, clone size. The D gene is left open where the match is weak. Clone size is not always given. Where it is, it says once, few, many or a class for expanded clones.

TGTGCCATCAGTATAGGACAGATCTACACCTTC	CAISIGQIYTF	TRBV10-3	TRBJ1-2	-	many
TGTGCCATCAGCCAGGAGATGAGGATAAACTATGGCTACACCTTC	CAISQEMRINYGYTF	TRBV10-3	TRBJ1-2	-	-
TGTGCCAGCAGCTTCCCTGGGGCCCAGCAGTACTTC	CASSFPGAQQYF	TRBV7-2	TRBJ2-5	-	-
TGTGCCAGCAGCCAAGCCGCGGGGGCCTACGAGCAGTACTTC	CASSQAAGAYEQYF	TRBV3-1	TRBJ2-7	TRBD2	-
TGTGCCAGCACGGAGACACCCCCTAGCACAGATACGCAGTATTTT	CASTETPPSTDTQYF	TRBV6-6	TRBJ2-3	-	-
TGCGCCAGCAGCTTAGCCAGAGGAAACACCATATATTTT	CASSLARGNTIYF	TRBV4-1	TRBJ1-3	-	-
TGCAGCGTTGACCAGGGGAGATACGAGCAGTACTTC	CSVDQGRYEQYF	TRBV29-1	TRBJ2-7	-	many
TGTGCCAGCAGCGTAGACTTAACCGGGGAGCTGTTTTTT	CASSVDLTGELFF	TRBV9	TRBJ2-2	-	-
TGTGCCAGCACCGCGCGGCGGGTTCTCCCTCCGGGCGAGCAGTACTTC	CASTARRVLPPGEQYF	TRBV5-6	TRBJ2-7	-	-
TGTGCCAGCAGCCCACTCCGACTAGCGGGGGGGGCTGAGCAGTTCTTC	CASSPLRLAGGAEQFF	TRBV11-1	TRBJ2-1	TRBD2	few
TGTGCCAGCACCTTAGGGACTAGCCAAGAGACCCAGTACTTC	CASTLGTSQETQYF	TRBV7-2	TRBJ2-5	TRBD2	few
TGCAGTGCTAGAGGGGCGGGACAGGGGGCCTACGAGCAGTACTTC	CSARGAGQGAYEQYF	TRBV20-1	TRBJ2-7	TRBD1	-
TGTGCCATCAGTGAACGAGGGCTCGGCGAGCAGTACTTC	CAISERGLGEQYF	TRBV10-3	TRBJ2-7	-	-
TGTGCCAGCAGCCGAACAAACAGACTAGCGGTTTCCTACGAGCAGTACTTC	CASSRTNRLAVSYEQYF	TRBV6-6	TRBJ2-7	TRBD2	few
TGCGCCAGCAGCCAAGGTCCAGGGACAGAGACCCAGTACTTC	CASSQGPGTETQYF	TRBV4-1	TRBJ2-5	-	-
TGTGCCAGCTCATTGGACGGTATGACGGATACGCAGTATTTT	CASSLDGMTDTQYF	TRBV18	TRBJ2-3	-	-
TGTGCCAGCAGCCGTGACGGGAGTCCCTCCTACGAGCAGTACTTC	CASSRDGSPSYEQYF	TRBV14	TRBJ2-7	-	once
TGCAGTGATGTCGGCTACACCTTC	CSDVGYTF	TRBV20-1	TRBJ1-2	-	-
TGCAGTGCTAGAGCTGTAGGGAGCCTAACCCCCTACGAGCAGTACTTC	CSARAVGSLTPYEQYF	TRBV20-1	TRBJ2-7	-	once
TGTGCCATCAGTGGGGCCACTTGGGACAGGGGGGCCTACGAGCAGTACTTC	CAISGATWDRGAYEQYF	TRBV10-3	TRBJ2-7	TRBD1	few
TGTGCCAGCAGTCAGGAGCCTCAGGGCCATGGCTACACCTTC	CASSQEPQGHGYTF	TRBV6-6	TRBJ1-2	-	-
TGTGCCATCAGTGACCGGACAGTATCCTACGAGCAGTACTTC	CAISDRTVSYEQYF	TRBV10-3	TRBJ2-7	-	few
TGCGCCAGCAGCCCAAAAGGGACAGACTCTAACTATGGCTACACCTTC	CASSPKGTDSNYGYTF	TRBV4-1	TRBJ1-2	TRBD1	few
TGCAGTGCTAATCGGGACAGAGGGTCAGGCGAGCAGTACTTC	CSANRDRGSGEQYF	TRBV20-1	TRBJ2-7	TRBD1	few
TGTGCCAGCAGCTCTGACCCCTCGGACATTCAGTACTTC	CASSSDPSDIQYF	TRBV7-6	TRBJ2-4	-	few
TGTGCCAGCTCCCAGACAGGGGCTCGGGAGCAGTACTTC	CASSQTGAREQYF	TRBV18	TRBJ2-7	TRBD1	-
TGTGCCAGCATGGCTGACATAGTATACGAGCAGTACTTC	CASMADIVYEQYF	TRBV12-3/TRBV12-4	TRBJ2-7	-	-
TGCGCCAGCAGCGGCGGGACAGGGCCCACCGGGGAGCTGTTTTTT	CASSGGTGPTGELFF	TRBV5-1	TRBJ2-2	TRBD1	few
TGTGCCACCAGCAGAGATCTTTCGCCGAATCAGCCCCAGCATTTT	CATSRDLSPNQPQHF	TRBV15	TRBJ1-5	-	-
TGTGCCAGCTCACCACCGGACAGGGGGCCGATGAGCTCCTACAATGAGCAGTTCTTC	CASSPPDRGPMSSYNEQFF	TRBV18	TRBJ2-1	TRBD1	-
TGTGCCAGCAATACTCCCGGGGGGTACCTGCCCTACAATGAGCAGTTCTTC	CASNTPGGYLPYNEQFF	TRBV6-2/TRBV6-3	TRBJ2-1	TRBD2	few
TGTGCCAGCAGTGAGAGACTAGCGGGAGAGACCCAGTACTTC	CASSERLAGETQYF	TRBV2	TRBJ2-5	TRBD2	-
TGTGCCAGCAGCAAGGGACTAGCGGGGGCGGGAAACATTCAGTACTTC	CASSKGLAGAGNIQYF	TRBV3-1	TRBJ2-4	TRBD2	few
TGTGCCAGCACCTCGGGGACTACCCTCTACAATGAGCAGTTCTTC	CASTSGTTLYNEQFF	TRBV5-5	TRBJ2-1	TRBD2	-
TGCGCCAGCAGCTCGGCAACAGTGCGTGCCTACGAGCAGTACTTC	CASSSATVRAYEQYF	TRBV5-1	TRBJ2-7	-	few
TGTGCCAGCAGTTTCCCAGCCCAGTCCGTCTCCTACAATGAGCAGTTCTTC	CASSFPAQSVSYNEQFF	TRBV9	TRBJ2-1	-	-
TGTGCCACCAGTGATCCTAGGGGGTCGGCAGATACGCAGTATTTT	CATSDPRGSADTQYF	TRBV24-1	TRBJ2-3	-	few
TGTGCCAGCAGTCAAGGGCGCAGGGGCCAAGAGACCCAGTACTTC	CASSQGRRGQETQYF	TRBV7-9	TRBJ2-5	-	few
TGCAGCGTCCTCAACGGGGGGAACACTGAAGCTTTCTTT	CSVLNGGNTEAFF	TRBV29-1	TRBJ1-1	-	few
TGTGCCAGCAGCTTGGCCGGACGTCCTGAAGGGGAAGCTTTCTTT	CASSLAGRPEGEAFF	TRBV11-1	TRBJ1-1	-	once
TGCAGCGTTGAGATCGACAGGGCTCCTGAAAAACTGTTTTTT	CSVEIDRAPEKLFF	TRBV29-1	TRBJ1-4	TRBD1	-
TGTGCCAGCAGCTTAGGGTCCGGACCCTTCTACGAGCAGTACTTC	CASSLGSGPFYEQYF	TRBV7-3	TRBJ2-7	-	few
TGTGCCAGCAGTTTCGATCGACACCTTACCTACGAGCAGTACTTC	CASSFDRHLTYEQYF	TRBV28	TRBJ2-7	-	few
TGTGCCAGCAGCGTAACGAATGGGGCTGAAGCTTTCTTT	CASSVTNGAEAFF	TRBV9	TRBJ1-1	-	-
TGTGCCAGCAGCCCCCTGGGACTAGCGGGAGGTGAGCAGTACTTC	CASSPLGLAGGEQYF	TRBV7-9	TRBJ2-7	TRBD2	-
TGTGCTAGTGGTTTGGTACCAAGTGTTGGCGGGAGTTACGAGCAGTACTTC	CASGLVPSVGGSYEQYF	TRBV12-5	TRBJ2-7	TRBD2	-
TGTGCCAGCAACCAGGGTTTTGGCAATCAGCCCCAGCATTTT	CASNQGFGNQPQHF	TRBV9	TRBJ1-5	-	few
TGTGCCAGCAGTAGAACTCTCGCCTACGAGCAGTTCTTC	CASSRTLAYEQFF	TRBV6-1	TRBJ2-1	-	-
TGCGCCAGCAGCACGAGACTAGCGGGCGCCCACAATGAGCAGTTCTTC	CASSTRLAGAHNEQFF	TRBV5-1	TRBJ2-1	TRBD2	-
TGTGCCAGCAGCCGAGAACCGGGCCGGGGGGCAGATACGCAGTATTTT	CASSREPGRGADTQYF	TRBV7-2	TRBJ2-3	TRBD2	-
TGCAGTGCTACGGGGCTGACCTACAATGAGCAGTTCTTC	CSATGLTYNEQFF	TRBV20-1	TRBJ2-1	-	few
TGCAGCTCCAGGGGGTTCCCCTACAATGAGCAGTTCTTC	CSSRGFPYNEQFF	TRBV29-1	TRBJ2-1	TRBD1	many
TGTGCCTGCGGGCTTAACGAGCAGTACTTC	CACGLNEQYF	TRBV30	TRBJ2-7	-	-
TGTGCCAGCAGAATGGACAGGGACCCAGACTATGGCTACACCTTC	CASRMDRDPDYGYTF	TRBV6-5	TRBJ1-2	TRBD1	-
TGCGCCATCGGGGGGAGGGATACCTACGAGCAGTACTTC	CAIGGRDTYEQYF	TRBV10-2	TRBJ2-7	TRBD2	-